The 25 T cell receptor beta chains presented below share a single source sample, sequenced in a study of response to subunit inactivated influenza vaccine. TCRdb ran MiXCR on the RT-PCR reads and lists one entry per CDR3 protein. Of roughly 500,000 distinct CDR3 sequences in the sample, 15% to 20% were seen once. The sequencing here drew on CD4+ T cells sorted from PBMCs, taken approximately 25 months after vaccination. These receptors were collected from a man between 50 and 69 years old who received an inactivated influenza vaccine.

The chain links TRBV29-1 to TRBJ2-5, with D possibly called TRBD1 or TRBD2 (5 bases each). V lost 7 bases and J 1 base, leaving 13 bases between the germline ends. Germline V CDR1 and CDR2: SQVTM, ANQGSEA. This CDR3 is 13 amino acids long. The CDR3 protein is CSAQGPIQETQYF. The CDR3 DNA is TGCAGCGCCCAGGGACCTATCCAAGAGACCCAGTACTTC.

This clonotype was picked up a small number of times. J is TRBJ2-4 and V is TRBV6-2 or TRBV6-3; 8 bases fit TRBD2. This CDR3 has 12 residues. The germline gives CDR1 MNHEY, CDR2 SVGEGT. Germline trimming cut 6 bases from V and 5 bases from J; bases unmatched to any gene: 0. CDR3 DNA: TGTGCCAGCAGGACTAGCGAAAACATTCAGTACTTC. Translating gives CASRTSENIQYF.

This clonotype has a handful of counts. The chain uses TRBV5-1 and TRBJ2-3; TRBD1 matches 8 bases. Germline trimming cut 2 bases from V and 7 bases from J; bases unmatched to any gene: 24. Germline CDR1 reads SGHRS; CDR2 reads YFSETQ. The CDR3 is made up of 20 amino acids. This chain's CDR3 is CASSFLPGQVLNRRQNTQYF. The CDR3 DNA sequence: TGCGCCAGCAGCTTTCTACCGGGACAGGTTCTGAACCGGCGCCAAAATACGCAGTATTTT.

This chain joins TRBV6-6 and TRBJ2-7; D call uncertain. The V and J ends lost 8 bases and 3 bases respectively, with 8 bases between them. CDR3 length: 11 amino acids. The germline V gene has CDR1 MNHNY and CDR2 SVGAGI (reference sequence). The CDR3 nucleotides read TGTGCCAGCCGACTGGACTACGAGCAGTACTTC. Translating it yields CASRLDYEQYF.

The chain recombines TRBV12-3 or TRBV12-4 with TRBJ2-7; no definite D call. The V gene lost 6 bases and the J gene lost 5 bases, with 14 bases spanning the gap. This CDR3 region has 13 residues. CDR3 in amino acids: CASSPSSSNEQYF. For the CDR3, the DNA is TGTGCCAGCAGCCCGAGTAGTTCCAACGAGCAGTACTTC.

This clonotype has only a few counts. J is TRBJ1-6 and V is TRBV5-1; 7 bases align to TRBD1. This CDR3 is built from 15 residues. Germline CDR1 and CDR2: SGHRS and YFSETQ. J was trimmed by 5 bases and V by 4 bases; bases with no gene match: 6. In DNA form, the CDR3 reads TGCGCCAGCAGCATGGCCGGGACAGATAATTCACCCCTCCACTTT. Translated: CASSMAGTDNSPLHF.

A few counts support this clonotype. The chain carries TRBV19 and TRBJ2-3; 7 bases are a match to TRBD2. Germline-derived CDR1 and CDR2 are LNHDA and SQIVND (reference sequence). Trimming cost V 3 bases and J 1 base; bases outside gene matches: 4. The CDR3 runs to 15 residues. This CDR3 is CASSILGLGTDTQYF. As DNA, the CDR3 is TGTGCCAGTAGTATCCTCGGACTAGGCACAGATACGCAGTATTTT.

The V call is TRBV20-1, the J call TRBJ2-1; tentatively, D is TRBD2 (7 bases). Trimming stripped 3 bases from V and 3 bases from J, with 12 bases between. Germline CDR1 is DFQATT and CDR2 is SNEGSKA (reference sequence). CDR3 size: 14 residues. The CDR3 DNA reads as TGCAGTGCTAGCCGGGGGGCCATCTACAATGAGCAGTTCTTC. This gives the protein CSASRGAIYNEQFF.

This clonotype was seen ten or more times. The J gene is TRBJ2-2, the V gene TRBV15; D is unresolved. Germline V lookup: CDR1 LNHNV, CDR2 YYDKDF (reference sequence). This CDR3 has 19 residues. The V and J ends lost 0 bases and 1 base respectively, with 18 bases between them. CDR3 sequence reads: CATSRDVIRSGWNTGELFF. CDR3 bases: TGTGCCACCAGCAGAGACGTCATTCGGTCAGGCTGGAACACCGGGGAGCTGTTTTTT.

This clonotype has only a few counts. V gene TRBV29-1 combines with J gene TRBJ2-3, with TRBD2 matching 13 bases. This CDR3 has 16 amino acids. Germline CDR1 SQVTM, CDR2 ANQGSEA. J was trimmed by 2 bases and V by 7 bases; bases with no gene match: 9. CDR3 sequence reads: CSAGRTSGSLTDTQYF. For the CDR3, the DNA is TGCAGCGCCGGAAGGACTAGCGGGAGTCTCACAGATACGCAGTATTTT.

This clonotype showed up just a few times. The chain recombines TRBV20-1 with TRBJ2-1; no definite D call. CDR1 and CDR2 (germline): DFQATT, SNEGSKA (reference sequence). The CDR3 runs to 15 residues. Trimming cost V 3 bases and J 4 bases, with 16 bases left between them. CDR3 sequence reads: CSASRSDGPYNEQFF. The CDR3, as DNA: TGCAGTGCTAGCCGTTCCGATGGGCCTTACAATGAGCAGTTCTTC.

DNA of the CDR3: TGCAGTGCTTACGGGGTAGGGACAGGCTCGAACACTGAAGCTTTCTTT. Translated, it gives CSAYGVGTGSNTEAFF. V and J are TRBV20-1 and TRBJ1-1; TRBD1 matches 8 bases. There are 16 residues in the CDR3. Germline V lookup: CDR1 DFQATT, CDR2 SNEGSKA (reference sequence). V lost 5 bases, J lost 1 base, and 12 bases stayed unmatched.

This clonotype has just a few counts. This chain uses TRBV5-5 with TRBJ2-1; D is unclear. The CDR3 sequence is 16 residues long. The ends were cut back, 3 bases at V and 0 bases at J, with 13 bases in the middle. The V gene's germline CDR1 is SGHKS and CDR2 YYEKEE (reference sequence). This CDR3 reads CASSSGPISSYNEQFF. DNA of the CDR3: TGTGCCAGCAGCTCCGGACCGATAAGCTCCTACAATGAGCAGTTCTTC.

The V and J genes are TRBV2 and TRBJ2-7; D is perhaps TRBD1 (6 bases). The CDR3 sequence is 17 residues long. Germline V gene lookup returns CDR1 SNHLY and CDR2 FYNNEI. V lost 0 bases, J lost 0 bases, and 15 bases lay in between. CDR3 in amino acids: CASSEATPYRASYEQYF. In DNA, the CDR3 is TGTGCCAGCAGTGAAGCCACACCTTACAGGGCCTCCTACGAGCAGTACTTC.

Only a few counts were recorded for this clonotype. V gene TRBV20-1 combines with J gene TRBJ2-7, with unresolved D. The CDR3 runs to 14 residues. Germline-derived CDR1 and CDR2 are DFQATT and SNEGSKA (reference sequence). Trimming shortened V by 0 bases and J by 4 bases, and 13 bases separated the two germline ends. CDR3 in DNA: TGCAGTGCTAGAGATTGGCAGAATCTGTACGAGCAGTACTTC. It yields the protein CSARDWQNLYEQYF.

V gene TRBV4-1 combines with J gene TRBJ1-1; D not resolved. Germline V lookup: CDR1 MGHRA, CDR2 YSYEKL. Trimming shortened V by 0 bases and J by 0 bases, and 8 bases separated the two germline ends. The CDR3 extends over 15 amino acids. The CDR3 sequence: CASSQEETVNTEAFF. The DNA of the CDR3 is TGCGCCAGCAGCCAAGAAGAAACCGTGAACACTGAAGCTTTCTTT.

In regard to this clonotype: Sequence at one end of the junction differs from germline and may be a read error. The CDR3 loop reads CASSSGTDGSTQDF. The CDR3, as DNA: TGTGCCAGCAGTTCCGGGACGGACGGGTCGACCCAGGACTTC. The chain recombines TRBV3-1 with TRBJ2-5; D could derive from TRBD1 or TRBD2 (5 bases each). Germline V gives CDR1 LGHDT, CDR2 YNNKEL (reference sequence). CDR3 size: 14 residues.

CDR3 in amino acids: CASSIWDQYGYTF. For the CDR3, the DNA is TGTGCCAGCTCGATTTGGGACCAGTATGGCTACACCTTC. The chain carries TRBV18 and TRBJ1-2, with D possibly being TRBD1 (5 bases). The CDR3 runs 13 residues. The V and J ends lost 6 bases and 5 bases respectively, with 13 bases between them. CDR1 and CDR2 (germline): KGHSH, LQKENI. The entire variable domain, with the rest obtained from reference TRBV18 and TRBJ1-2, is as follows: NAGVMQNPRHLVRRRGQEARLRCSPMKGHSHVYWYRQLPEEGLKFMVYLQKENIIDESGMPKERFSAEFPKEGPSILRIQQVVRGDSAAYFCASSIWDQYGYTFGSGTRLTVV.

The rearrangement links TRBV29-1 to TRBJ1-5, with TRBD1 matching over 9 bases. V dropped 5 bases and J dropped 6; count of bases not matched to a gene: 8. CDR3 length: 14 amino acids. The germline gives CDR1 SQVTM, CDR2 ANQGSEA. Written as DNA, the CDR3 is TGCAGCGTTCAAGGGGGACAGGGAGGTCAGCCCCAGCATTTT. Its protein product is CSVQGGQGGQPQHF.

This rearrangement joins TRBV11-2 to TRBJ2-3; D is ambiguous. The V gene lost 5 bases and the J gene lost 5 bases, with 17 bases spanning the gap. The CDR3 sequence is 15 residues long. Germline V lookup: CDR1 SGHAT, CDR2 FQNNGV. The CDR3 reads CASSGSANLGDTQYF. DNA for the CDR3: TGTGCCAGCAGCGGTTCAGCTAACCTGGGAGATACGCAGTATTTT.

The chain has TRBV7-2 and TRBJ2-1; 7 bases align to TRBD2. V dropped 0 bases and J dropped 7; count of bases not matched to a gene: 6. Germline V gives CDR1 SGHTA, CDR2 FQGNSA. There are 15 residues in the CDR3. The CDR3 DNA is TGTGCCAGCAGCTTAGCGGGGGGGTCCGGGAATGAGCAGTTCTTC. As protein: CASSLAGGSGNEQFF.

The sample holds a few counts of this clonotype. The chain carries TRBV20-1 and TRBJ2-5, with D unclear. Germline V lookup: CDR1 DFQATT, CDR2 SNEGSKA (reference sequence). The CDR3 runs 14 residues. The V end lost 1 base, the J end lost 2 bases, and 11 bases lay between the germline ends. The CDR3 sequence is CSARAVGAQETQYF. CDR3 in DNA: TGCAGTGCTAGAGCCGTCGGAGCGCAAGAGACCCAGTACTTC.

This clonotype has a handful of counts. This rearrangement joins TRBV20-1 to TRBJ2-7; 10 positions match TRBD2. Germline CDR1 reads DFQATT; CDR2 reads SNEGSKA (reference sequence). V trimming: 0 bases; J trimming: 4 bases; junction bases outside the gene matches: 6. The CDR3 extends over 15 amino acids. CDR3 sequence: CSAREGTSAIYEQYF. The CDR3 bases are TGCAGTGCTAGAGAGGGGACTAGCGCAATATACGAGCAGTACTTC.

The V call is TRBV5-1, the J call TRBJ1-1; D might be TRBD1 (6 bases). CDR3 length: 14 amino acids. Germline lookup yields CDR1 SGHRS and CDR2 YFSETQ. Trimming stripped 1 base from V and 4 bases from J, with 11 bases between. This CDR3 reads CASSLHRAGTEAFF. In DNA form, the CDR3 reads TGCGCCAGCAGCTTGCACAGGGCCGGCACTGAAGCTTTCTTT.

This clonotype was counted only a few times. V gene TRBV10-3 combines with J gene TRBJ2-2; D not certain. Germline CDR1 and CDR2: ENHRY and SYGVKD. V lost 6 bases to trimming and J lost 0 bases, with 5 bases between them. The CDR3 consists of 13 residues. Here the CDR3 reads CAIRATNTGELFF. The CDR3 DNA is TGTGCCATCAGGGCTACGAACACCGGGGAGCTGTTTTTT.